One and the same sample provided the 32 T cell receptor beta chains below, sequenced in a study of regulatory T cells in long-lasting Graves disease. Relying on iRepertoire HTBI primers and Arm-PCR of CDR3 regions, the team built TCR beta libraries. In TCRdb, the multiplex PCR reads were re-called with MiXCR into one record per CDR3 protein. The sample has 300,000 to 350,000 distinct CDR3 sequences, around a fifth seen once. This sample's time point: persistent/refractory GD, antithyroid drugs over 5 years with positive TRAb. RNA isolated from PBMCs was used to make the TCR library. Material: peripheral blood mononuclear cells (PBMCs), obtained when the disease was refractory, from a patient treated with antithyroid drugs. The receptors originated from a female donor with Graves disease.

Notes on this clonotype: One junction end disagrees with the germline gene, perhaps due to a read error. This chain connects TRBV7-2 to TRBJ2-5, with D unresolved. This CDR3 region has 11 residues. Germline loops: CDR1 SGHTA, CDR2 FQGNSA. CDR3 in amino acids: CANSLQETQYF. The CDR3 DNA reads as TGTGCCAACAGCTTACAAGAGACCCAGTACTTC.

In its sample, this clonotype was seen many times. V and J are TRBV7-9 and TRBJ2-5; D perhaps matches TRBD1 (6 bases). Trimming took 5 bases from V and 7 from J, leaving 14 bases between them. The CDR3 runs to 13 residues. Germline V lookup: CDR1 SEHNR, CDR2 FQNEAQ (reference sequence). Written as DNA, the CDR3 is TGTGCCAGCAGCCCCGGACAGTACGCGACCCAGTACTTC. Amino acids: CASSPGQYATQYF.

The CDR3 loop reads CASSLVVRGLGKGNQPQHF. Written as DNA, the CDR3 is TGTGCCAGCAGCTTAGTGGTCCGGGGGCTGGGGAAGGGCAATCAGCCCCAGCATTTT. The J gene is TRBJ1-5, the V gene TRBV7-8, with D maybe TRBD1 (6 bases). This CDR3 is built from 19 residues. The V gene lost 1 base and the J gene lost 2 bases, with 21 bases spanning the gap. Germline assignment: CDR1 SGHVS and CDR2 FQNEAQ. Drawing the rest from reference TRBV7-8 and TRBJ1-5, the complete variable domain is GAGVSQSPRYKVAKRGQDVALRCDPISGHVSLFWYQQALGQGPEFLTYFQNEAQLDKSGLPSDRFFAERPEGSVSTLKIQRTQQEDSAVYLCASSLVVRGLGKGNQPQHFGDGTRLSIL.

This clonotype occurred a few times. The chain links TRBV7-8 to TRBJ1-5; TRBD1 matches at 7 bases. From germline, CDR1 is SGHVS and CDR2 FQNEAQ. This CDR3 spans 14 amino acids. V gave up 5 bases and J gave up 6 bases; unmatched junction bases: 7. CDR3 nucleotides: TGTGCCAGCAGCGCAGGGGGGGGGCGTCAGCCCCAGCATTTT. Amino acid sequence: CASSAGGGRQPQHF.

This clonotype showed up just a few times. The chain uses TRBV25-1 and TRBJ2-5; no clear D gene. Trimming took off 3 bases at V and 2 bases at J, with 13 bases between the two ends. Per the germline V gene, CDR1 is MGHDK and CDR2 is SYGVNS. The CDR3 totals 15 residues. The CDR3 reads CASSDPVALQETQYF. CDR3 DNA: TGTGCCAGCAGTGATCCGGTAGCTCTTCAAGAGACCCAGTACTTC.

This clonotype has a handful of counts. The gene calls are TRBV7-9 and TRBJ1-2; no reliable D call. Germline CDR1 reads SEHNR; CDR2 reads FQNEAQ (reference sequence). The CDR3 contains 15 residues. The ends were cut back, 1 base at V and 4 bases at J, with 13 bases in the middle. CDR3 nucleotide sequence: TGTGCCAGCAGCTTAGGAGAGGGCCCCCCCTATGGCTACACCTTC. This encodes CASSLGEGPPYGYTF.

The chain is built from TRBV30 and TRBJ1-2; D not certain. With 1 base removed from V and 8 bases from J, the gap between germline ends came to 11 bases. The CDR3 sequence is 12 residues long. In germline, CDR1 is GTSNPN, CDR2 SVGIG (reference sequence). The CDR3 sequence: CAWSGLKRGYTF. The DNA for the CDR3 is TGTGCCTGGAGTGGTCTTAAAAGAGGCTACACCTTC.

This clonotype has a count of ten or more. In DNA form, the CDR3 reads TGTGCCAGCAGCTTATCCAATGGGAACGAGCAGTACTTC. Translation: CASSLSNGNEQYF. The genes are TRBV11-2 and TRBJ2-7, with D hard to call. V dropped 2 bases and J dropped 5 bases, with 10 bases sitting between them. The germline gives CDR1 SGHAT, CDR2 FQNNGV. CDR3 length equals 13 residues.

In this sample, this clonotype turned up a few times. This chain joins TRBV9 and TRBJ1-5; maybe TRBD1 (6 bases). Germline CDR1 reads SGDLS; CDR2 reads YYNGEE. The length of the CDR3 is 15 residues. Trimming removed 3 bases from V and 7 bases from J, with 17 bases in between. In nucleotides, the CDR3 is TGTGCCAGCAGCGGACATGGGGGGCAGGGGCAGCCCCAGCATTTT. This encodes CASSGHGGQGQPQHF.

This clonotype has more than one count but fewer than ten. V and J are TRBV10-3 and TRBJ2-7, with TRBD2 matching 8 bases. The junction had 7 bases not matched to a gene; V was cut back by 0 bases and J by 6 bases. CDR1 ENHRY and CDR2 SYGVKD come from the germline V gene. This CDR3 contains 15 residues. The CDR3, as DNA: TGTGCCATCAGTGAGTCGGGTAGCGGGACTACCGAGCAGTACTTC. It codes for CAISESGSGTTEQYF.

This clonotype was picked up a small number of times. The chain couples TRBV12-5 to TRBJ1-6; D is unresolved. The germline CDR1 and CDR2 sequences are LGHNT and FRNRAP. V lost 1 base and J lost 13, with 20 bases in between. CDR3 length equals 16 residues. The CDR3 region is CASGLAPGSSRFPLHF. The CDR3 DNA is TGTGCTAGTGGTTTGGCCCCCGGCAGCTCACGGTTCCCCCTCCACTTT.

This clonotype was seen a few times. V gene TRBV12-3 or TRBV12-4 combines with J gene TRBJ2-3; 7 nucleotides match TRBD1. Unmatched junction bases numbered 8, after V lost 6 bases and J lost 2 bases. CDR3 length: 15 residues. CDR3 protein: CASRGKGGPTDTQYF. The CDR3 DNA follows: TGTGCCAGCAGAGGGAAAGGGGGCCCCACAGATACGCAGTATTTT.

There are many counts of this clonotype. J is TRBJ1-5 and V is TRBV7-2; no definite D call. Looked up from germline, CDR1 is SGHTA and CDR2 is FQGNSA. The CDR3 totals 13 residues. V was clipped by 1 base and J by 4 bases, with 5 bases between them. The CDR3 is CASSLVGNQPQHF. The CDR3 nucleotides read TGTGCCAGCAGCTTAGTGGGAAATCAGCCCCAGCATTTT. Full variable domain (rest looked up from reference TRBV7-2 and TRBJ1-5): GAGVSQSPSNKVTEKGKDVELRCDPISGHTALYWYRQSLGQGLEFLIYFQGNSAPDKSGLPSDRFSAERTGGSVSTLTIQRTQQEDSAVYLCASSLVGNQPQHFGDGTRLSIL.

In its sample, this clonotype was seen many times. The chain uses TRBV6-1 and TRBJ1-1; 9 nucleotides align to TRBD1. The CDR3 is 18 amino acids. In germline, CDR1 is MNHNS, CDR2 SASEGT. V shed 6 bases, J shed 0 bases, and the junction held 14 bases outside the gene matches. DNA for the CDR3: TGTGCCAGCAGACTCAACAGGGGGCGGGCAACTATGAACACTGAAGCTTTCTTT. This translates into CASRLNRGRATMNTEAFF.

V usage is TRBV19 and J usage is TRBJ2-7; TRBD1 aligns across 7 bases. Germline CDR1 and CDR2: LNHDA and SQIVND (reference sequence). The CDR3 sequence is 13 residues long. After removal of 8 bases from V and 2 bases from J, the junction contained 6 bases not matched to a gene. The CDR3 spells CASATGTAYEQYF. In DNA form, the CDR3 reads TGTGCCAGTGCGACTGGGACAGCCTACGAGCAGTACTTC.

This clonotype has more than one count but fewer than ten. The rearrangement joins TRBV3-1 to TRBJ1-1; D uncertain. The CDR3 is 13 amino acids. V was shortened by 4 bases and J by 6 bases, with 12 bases between the two germline ends. Germline lookup yields CDR1 LGHDT and CDR2 YNNKEL (reference sequence). CDR3 protein: CASSRGGGAEAFF. The CDR3 DNA sequence: TGTGCCAGCAGCCGCGGCGGTGGGGCTGAAGCTTTCTTT.

This clonotype was seen only a few times. The chain couples TRBV6-2 or TRBV6-3 to TRBJ2-7, with TRBD1 matching 11 bases. Trimming removed 0 bases from V and 6 bases from J; junction bases left unmatched: 4. This CDR3 region has 15 residues. Germline CDR1 is MNHEY and CDR2 is SVGEGT. CDR3 sequence (DNA): TGTGCCAGCAGTTACTCGGGGACAGGGGGTCGCGAGCAGTACTTC. This encodes CASSYSGTGGREQYF.

This clonotype was observed many times. This chain links TRBV11-1 with TRBJ1-1; possibly TRBD1 for D (6 bases). Germline V gene sequence: CDR1 SGHAT, CDR2 FQDESV (reference sequence). The CDR3 runs 14 residues. Trimming removed 7 bases at V and 2 bases at J, with 14 bases between. This chain's CDR3 is CASIPWGPNTEAFF. DNA of the CDR3: TGTGCCAGCATCCCATGGGGGCCCAACACTGAAGCTTTCTTT.

This clonotype has ten or more counts. One end of the junction fails to match germline, which may point to a read error. This chain joins TRBV3-1 and TRBJ2-5; D call uncertain. There are 13 residues in the CDR3. Germline V gives CDR1 LGHDT, CDR2 YNNKEL (reference sequence). In DNA form, the CDR3 reads TGTGTCAGCAGCCAAGTTTTGGAAGAGACCCAGTACTTC. It is translated as CVSSQVLEETQYF.

This rearrangement joins TRBV29-1 to TRBJ1-1; D call uncertain. The CDR3 runs to 14 residues. Trimming left V 4 bases short and J 4 bases short, with 16 bases between. Germline CDR1 and CDR2: SQVTM and ANQGSEA. The CDR3 loop reads CSVGPAVSPTEAFF. CDR3 nucleotides: TGCAGCGTTGGTCCGGCCGTGAGCCCCACTGAAGCTTTCTTT.

This rearrangement joins TRBV5-4 to TRBJ2-6; D not resolved. Germline lookup yields CDR1 SGHNT and CDR2 YYREEE (reference sequence). The V end lost 4 bases, the J end lost 0 bases, and 14 bases lay between the germline ends. The CDR3 runs to 17 residues. The CDR3 region is CASSRLAGYSGANVLTF. The CDR3 coding sequence is TGTGCCAGCAGCCGATTAGCTGGATACTCTGGGGCCAACGTCCTGACTTTC.

J is TRBJ1-6 and V is TRBV12-5; 8 bases align to TRBD1. From germline, CDR1 is LGHNT and CDR2 FRNRAP. V lost 3 bases, J lost 7 bases, and 8 bases stayed unmatched. The length of the CDR3 is 16 residues. The CDR3 loop is CASGFATGAPNSPLHF. CDR3 in DNA: TGTGCTAGTGGTTTCGCGACAGGGGCCCCCAATTCACCCCTCCACTTT.

This clonotype has a handful of counts. The chain has TRBV7-9 and TRBJ1-5; possible D gene TRBD1, 5 bases. CDR1 and CDR2 from the germline V gene are SEHNR and FQNEAQ (reference sequence). Trimming took off 8 bases at V and 0 bases at J, with 14 bases between the two ends. This CDR3 spans 15 amino acids. CDR3 coding DNA: TGTGCCAGCCGCGGGGGGGAGAATAGCAATCAGCCCCAGCATTTT. It specifies CASRGGENSNQPQHF.

Of note for this clonotype: A read error may be the cause here, since a much bigger clone is one base away. This chain links TRBV12-3 or TRBV12-4 with TRBJ1-2, with TRBD1 as a possible D gene (5 bases). The CDR3 sequence is 14 residues long. V shed 3 bases and J shed 10 bases, with 18 bases lying between them. CDR3 nucleotide sequence: TGTGCCAGCAGTTTCGGGTGGGGGTTCGACGACTACACCTTC. It codes for CASSFGWGFDDYTF.

This clonotype was recorded a few times. This sequence joins TRBV6-9 and TRBJ2-2; D is ambiguous. Trimming cost V 4 bases and J 5 bases, with 5 bases left between them. This CDR3 is 12 amino acids long. Germline assignment: CDR1 MNHGY and CDR2 SVAAGI. CDR3 coding DNA: TGTGCCAGCAGTTTCACTACCGGGGAGCTGTTTTTT. This codes for CASSFTTGELFF.

The rearrangement links TRBV20-1 to TRBJ2-1; 12 bases line up with TRBD2. The germline CDR1 and CDR2 sequences are DFQATT and SNEGSKA (reference sequence). CDR3 length equals 16 residues. The trim removed 0 bases at V and 8 bases at J, leaving 8 bases unmatched. The CDR3 protein is CSARDPSGRVRHEQFF. CDR3 sequence (DNA): TGCAGTGCTAGAGACCCTAGCGGGAGGGTTCGCCATGAGCAGTTCTTC.

In its sample, this clonotype was seen a few times. V usage is TRBV5-1 and J usage is TRBJ2-6; 8 bases match TRBD1. Germline lookup yields CDR1 SGHRS and CDR2 YFSETQ. J lost 0 bases, V lost 1 base, and 21 bases had no gene match. The CDR3 runs to 23 residues. The CDR3 is CASSLRLRRRQGPTSSGANVLTF. CDR3 coding DNA: TGCGCCAGCAGCTTGCGCCTGAGACGTCGACAGGGGCCTACATCCTCTGGGGCCAACGTCCTGACTTTC.

This clonotype was seen a handful of times. The chain combines TRBV6-1 with TRBJ1-2; possibly TRBD1 for D (6 bases). The CDR3 totals 14 residues. Germline CDR1 MNHNS, CDR2 SASEGT. The V end was cut by 6 bases, the J end by 4 bases, with 15 bases between. This CDR3 is CASSNSQGSYGYTF. The DNA of the CDR3 is TGTGCCAGCAGCAATTCTCAGGGGAGCTATGGCTACACCTTC.

This clonotype was observed a few times. The chain is built from TRBV7-6 and TRBJ1-3, with D maybe TRBD1 (6 bases). Germline values: CDR1 SGHVS, CDR2 FNYEAQ. V lost 3 bases to trimming and J lost 3 bases, with 18 bases between them. The CDR3 runs to 17 residues. The CDR3: CASSLFTQGLGGNTIYF. The CDR3 region has the DNA TGTGCCAGCAGCTTGTTCACCCAGGGGTTAGGTGGAAACACCATATATTTT.

This sequence joins TRBV19 and TRBJ1-5, with D tentatively TRBD1 (5 bases). Per germline, CDR1 LNHDA and CDR2 SQIVND (reference sequence). The V gene lost 3 bases and the J gene lost 8 bases, with 11 bases spanning the gap. The CDR3 runs to 13 residues. The CDR3 DNA is TGTGCCAGTAGTATTGGGACTCGCAAGCCCCAGCATTTT. Protein sequence: CASSIGTRKPQHF.

This clonotype was seen many times. V and J are TRBV6-1 and TRBJ2-5; 13 nucleotides match TRBD2. The germline gives CDR1 MNHNS, CDR2 SASEGT. This CDR3 spans 16 amino acids. J was trimmed by 5 bases and V by 5 bases; bases with no gene match: 8. In DNA form, the CDR3 reads TGTGCCAGCAGTCCTCACCTACTAGCGGGAGGGGAGACCCAGTACTTC. It encodes CASSPHLLAGGETQYF.

This chain joins TRBV10-2 and TRBJ1-1; maybe TRBD1 (6 bases). V was cut by 1 base and J by 4 bases, with 13 bases left in between. CDR3 length: 15 residues. Germline V gene data show CDR1 as WSHSY and CDR2 as SAAADI. The CDR3 here is CASSEFGGARTEAFF. For the CDR3, the DNA is TGCGCCAGCAGTGAGTTTGGGGGGGCGCGCACTGAAGCTTTCTTT.